This T cell receptor (beta chain) was identified in a study of blood T cell repertoires in COVID-19. This CDR3 contains 13 residues. V dropped 5 bases and J dropped 3 bases, with 7 bases sitting between them. In germline, CDR1 is SGHTA, CDR2 FQGTGA. The assay was immunoSEQ multiplex PCR, and TCRdb's table has in-frame clones only and misses some. The sample records around 87,000 clones, 70% to 80% being singletons. This chain uses TRBV7-3 with TRBJ2-2, with a weak D call TRBD2 (6 bases). The specimen sequenced was peripheral blood. The origin of this receptor is a human donor in a cohort sampled during active COVID-19. CDR3 in amino acids: CASSPGDTGELFF. The DNA of the CDR3 is TGTGCCAGCAGCCCGGGGGACACCGGGGAGCTGTTTTTT. The whole variable domain, filled in from reference TRBV7-3 and TRBJ2-2, reads GAGVSQTPSNKVTEKGKYVELRCDPISGHTALYWYRQSLGQGPEFLIYFQGTGAADDSGLPNDRFFAVRPEGSVSTLKIQRTERGDSAVYLCASSPGDTGELFFGEGSRLTVL.